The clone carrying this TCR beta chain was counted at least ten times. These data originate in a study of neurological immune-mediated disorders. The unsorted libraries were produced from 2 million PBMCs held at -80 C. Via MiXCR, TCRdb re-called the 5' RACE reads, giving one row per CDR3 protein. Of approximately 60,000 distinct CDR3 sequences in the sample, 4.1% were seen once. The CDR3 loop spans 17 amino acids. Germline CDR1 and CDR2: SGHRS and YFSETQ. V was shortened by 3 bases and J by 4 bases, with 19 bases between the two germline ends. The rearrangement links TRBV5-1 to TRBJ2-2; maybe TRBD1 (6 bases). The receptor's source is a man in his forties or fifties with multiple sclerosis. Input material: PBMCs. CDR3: CASSSRPTGQGTGELFF. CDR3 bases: TGCGCCAGCAGCTCCCGACCTACAGGGCAGGGCACCGGGGAGCTGTTTTTT.